This passage covers 25 T cell receptor beta chains from one sample sequenced in a study of shared clonotypes between healthy human individuals. Assay: immunoSEQ multiplex PCR; the TCRdb copy retains only in-frame clones and omits some. The sample yields a few million clones, less than 95% seen once. Sequencing was done on a sample of naive CD4+ T cells from PBMCs. Specified subset: CD45RA+ positively selected. The receptors shown here come from a man between 18 and 35 years old in good health. Some clones in this sample may be carry-over from other donors' samples.

The V call is TRBV28, the J call TRBJ2-3; 7 bases fit TRBD2. CDR1 is MDHEN, CDR2 SYDVKM, per germline. J was trimmed by 3 bases and V by 6 bases; bases with no gene match: 12. The CDR3 loop spans 16 amino acids. CDR3 residues: CASSRQRGSLTDTQYF. The CDR3 bases are TGTGCCAGCAGCCGTCAGCGCGGGAGTCTAACAGATACGCAGTATTTT.

The chain recombines TRBV5-4 with TRBJ2-7; D not certain. Per the germline V gene, CDR1 is SGHNT and CDR2 is YYREEE (reference sequence). V was trimmed by 0 bases and J by 3 bases, leaving 10 bases between them. The CDR3 has 14 amino acids. Here the CDR3 reads CASSLDGPFYEQYF. The CDR3 DNA follows: TGTGCCAGCAGCTTGGACGGACCTTTCTACGAGCAGTACTTC.

The chain uses TRBV2 and TRBJ2-7; 12 bases are a match to TRBD2. Germline lookup yields CDR1 SNHLY and CDR2 FYNNEI. This CDR3 has 18 residues. Trimming took 3 bases from V and 6 from J; bases not matched to a gene: 15. The CDR3 bases are TGTGCCAGCAGTGACGGCATTCGGGCTAGCGGGAGGGCGGGCGAGCAGTACTTC. Translating it yields CASSDGIRASGRAGEQYF.

This chain connects TRBV28 to TRBJ1-2; 7 bases line up with TRBD1. J was trimmed by 4 bases and V by 3 bases; bases with no gene match: 8. The CDR3 totals 15 residues. Germline V gene data show CDR1 as MDHEN and CDR2 as SYDVKM. CDR3 DNA sequence: TGTGCCAGCAGTTTCCTAGGGGGCTCGGGCTATGGCTACACCTTC. Protein product: CASSFLGGSGYGYTF.

This clone was seen only a few times. The chain has TRBV6-5 and TRBJ1-4; 7 positions agree with TRBD1. Germline CDR1 reads MNHEY; CDR2 reads SVGAGI. Trimming cost V 4 bases and J 8 bases; bases outside gene matches: 10. The CDR3 has 15 residues. The CDR3 region is CASSFSGKQGEKLFF. Written as DNA, the CDR3 is TGTGCCAGCAGTTTCTCAGGGAAACAGGGGGAAAAACTGTTTTTT.

Regarding this clone: Additional DNA sequences in this sample encode the identical CDR3. The chain recombines TRBV5-4 with TRBJ1-2; weak D call: TRBD1 (5 bases). Germline V gene data show CDR1 as SGHNT and CDR2 as YYREEE (reference sequence). The V gene lost 1 base and the J gene lost 6 bases, with 10 bases spanning the gap. The CDR3 loop spans 13 amino acids. The CDR3 DNA is TGTGCCAGCAGCTTGTGGCAGGGCGATGGCTACACCTTC. Amino acid sequence: CASSLWQGDGYTF.

The chain employs TRBV28 and TRBJ1-5, with no clear D. The length of the CDR3 is 15 residues. V lost 6 bases and J 3 bases, leaving 15 bases between the germline ends. The germline V gene encodes CDR1 MDHEN and CDR2 SYDVKM. The chain's CDR3 is CASRFADGDNQPQHF. The CDR3 bases are TGTGCCAGCAGGTTCGCGGACGGGGACAATCAGCCCCAGCATTTT.

This chain joins TRBV5-1 and TRBJ2-7, with TRBD2 matching 16 bases. Losses at the gene ends were 4 bases for V and 2 bases for J; bases not matched to a gene: 6. The length of the CDR3 is 17 residues. Germline-derived CDR1 and CDR2 are SGHRS and YFSETQ. In DNA form, the CDR3 reads TGCGCCAGCAGCGTGGGGACTAGCGGGAGGGCCACCTACGAGCAGTACTTC. Its translation is CASSVGTSGRATYEQYF.

This clone was counted once. The chain links TRBV18 to TRBJ2-1; D is unclear. Germline assignment: CDR1 KGHSH and CDR2 LQKENI. The CDR3 is made up of 16 amino acids. V was clipped by 3 bases and J by 4 bases, with 16 bases between them. CDR3 protein: CASSPSSQTAYNEQFF. The DNA for the CDR3 is TGTGCCAGCTCACCCTCATCGCAGACGGCTTACAATGAGCAGTTCTTC.

The chain uses TRBV6-1 and TRBJ1-5; D remains unclear. V gave up 1 base and J gave up 0 bases, with 4 bases separating them. Germline V gene sequence: CDR1 MNHNS, CDR2 SASEGT. This CDR3 region has 14 residues. CDR3 DNA sequence: TGTGCCAGCAGTGAAGGGAATAGCAATCAGCCCCAGCATTTT. Its translation is CASSEGNSNQPQHF.

The genes are TRBV4-3 and TRBJ1-1; D not certain. CDR3 length: 12 amino acids. Trimming stripped 0 bases from V and 11 bases from J, with 10 bases between. CDR1 and CDR2 (germline): LGHNA, YSLEER. The CDR3 sequence: CASSQEGTVAFF. The CDR3 DNA is TGCGCCAGCAGCCAAGAGGGCACGGTGGCTTTCTTT.

The genes are TRBV29-1 and TRBJ2-7; a weak D match, TRBD1 (6 bases). The V end lost 7 bases, the J end lost 1 base, and 17 bases lay between the germline ends. CDR3 length equals 14 residues. Germline V gene lookup returns CDR1 SQVTM and CDR2 ANQGSEA. In nucleotides, the CDR3 is TGCAGCGCGACCGAGGGGGTCCCTTCCTACGAGCAGTACTTC. Protein product: CSATEGVPSYEQYF.

The gene calls are TRBV6-6 and TRBJ1-2; D gene uncertain. The CDR3 has 13 residues. The germline V and J ends were trimmed by 7 bases and 4 bases, with 13 bases remaining between them. Germline V gives CDR1 MNHNY, CDR2 SVGAGI (reference sequence). CDR3 sequence (DNA): TGTGCCAGCACCCTCCGGTACCTCTATGGCTACACCTTC. This codes for CASTLRYLYGYTF.

The rearrangement joins TRBV6-1 to TRBJ1-2; possible D gene TRBD1, 5 bases. CDR1 and CDR2 (germline): MNHNS, SASEGT. The CDR3 covers 14 residues. V lost 5 bases to trimming and J lost 4 bases, with 14 bases between them. The CDR3 spells CASSRQTAGYGYTF. The CDR3 DNA reads as TGTGCCAGCAGTCGACAGACGGCTGGCTATGGCTACACCTTC.

The rearrangement joins TRBV18 to TRBJ2-7; D might be TRBD2 (6 bases). CDR1 is KGHSH, CDR2 LQKENI, per germline. Trimming took off 4 bases at V and 2 bases at J, with 15 bases between the two ends. The CDR3 covers 15 residues. CDR3 nucleotides: TGTGCCAGCTCACAATATAGCGGAGCTACCTACGAGCAGTACTTC. It translates to CASSQYSGATYEQYF.

This chain uses TRBV19 with TRBJ1-5; D not certain. The CDR3 loop spans 14 amino acids. Trimming stripped 5 bases from V and 2 bases from J, with 10 bases between. Germline loops: CDR1 LNHDA, CDR2 SQIVND (reference sequence). The CDR3: CASSDRWGNQPQHF. Written as DNA, the CDR3 is TGTGCCAGTAGTGACCGGTGGGGCAATCAGCCCCAGCATTTT.

The chain recombines TRBV2 with TRBJ1-2; possible D gene TRBD1, 5 bases. Germline lookup yields CDR1 SNHLY and CDR2 FYNNEI. V gave up 3 bases and J gave up 8 bases, with 13 bases separating them. The CDR3 consists of 13 residues. The DNA for the CDR3 is TGTGCCAGCAGTGATAGATTAGGGGAAGGCTACACCTTC. Translating gives CASSDRLGEGYTF. Using reference TRBV2 and TRBJ1-2 for the parts outside the CDR3, the full variable domain is EPEVTQTPSHQVTQMGQEVILRCVPISNHLYFYWYRQILGQKVEFLVSFYNNEISEKSEIFDDQFSVERPDGSNFTLKIRSTKLEDSAMYFCASSDRLGEGYTFGSGTRLTVV.

The V call is TRBV2, the J call TRBJ2-3; no clear D. Trimming pared 4 bases from V and 2 bases from J, leaving 19 bases between. Germline V CDR1 and CDR2: SNHLY, FYNNEI. This CDR3 has 17 amino acids. The CDR3 DNA reads TGTGCCAGCAGTGGCCCGGGCGTTTCCGCGGACACAGATACGCAGTATTTT. Its translation: CASSGPGVSADTDTQYF.

The chain employs TRBV5-6 and TRBJ2-3; no definite D call. The ends were cut back, 0 bases at V and 2 bases at J, with 7 bases in the middle. Germline V gene lookup returns CDR1 SGHDT and CDR2 YYEEEE. The CDR3 runs to 14 residues. CDR3 sequence: CASSLVAATDTQYF. CDR3 in DNA: TGTGCCAGCAGCTTGGTGGCAGCCACAGATACGCAGTATTTT. Complete variable domain (other parts from reference TRBV5-6 and TRBJ2-3): DAGVTQSPTHLIKTRGQQVTLRCSPKSGHDTVSWYQQALGQGPQFIFQYYEEEERQRGNFPDRFSGHQFPNYSSELNVNALLLGDSALYLCASSLVAATDTQYFGPGTRLTVL.

V gene TRBV4-1 combines with J gene TRBJ2-5; no clear D gene. Germline V lookup: CDR1 MGHRA, CDR2 YSYEKL. The CDR3 runs 15 residues. V gave up 1 base and J gave up 0 bases, with 9 bases separating them. CDR3 in amino acids: CASSQVGRDQETQYF. The DNA of the CDR3 is TGCGCCAGCAGCCAAGTAGGCAGAGACCAAGAGACCCAGTACTTC.

The chain employs TRBV9 and TRBJ2-1; D perhaps matches TRBD1 (6 bases). V was trimmed by 3 bases and J by 7 bases, leaving 20 bases between them. CDR3 length: 16 residues. Germline assignment: CDR1 SGDLS and CDR2 YYNGEE. CDR3 in DNA: TGTGCCAGCAGCGCGAGGCCTATAGGGACAAGTAATGAGCAGTTCTTC. Translated, it gives CASSARPIGTSNEQFF.

DNA of the CDR3: TGTGCCAGCAGTGCCCAGACAGTAAACACTGAAGCTTTCTTT. Residues: CASSAQTVNTEAFF. The rearrangement joins TRBV2 to TRBJ1-1; possibly TRBD1 for D (5 bases). The V gene's germline CDR1 is SNHLY and CDR2 FYNNEI. The CDR3 has 14 residues. The ends were cut back, 4 bases at V and 2 bases at J, with 11 bases in the middle.

The chain carries TRBV5-4 and TRBJ2-3; D ambiguous. Germline values: CDR1 SGHNT, CDR2 YYREEE (reference sequence). The CDR3 runs 14 residues. Trimming took off 4 bases at V and 0 bases at J, with 9 bases between the two ends. The CDR3: CASSITASTDTQYF. DNA for the CDR3: TGTGCCAGCAGCATCACCGCTAGCACAGATACGCAGTATTTT.

The chain uses TRBV7-9 and TRBJ2-7; 9 bases fit TRBD2. V lost 3 bases, J lost 3 bases, and 3 bases stayed unmatched. There are 14 residues in the CDR3. Germline V gives CDR1 SEHNR, CDR2 FQNEAQ (reference sequence). The CDR3 loop reads CASSLSSGIYEQYF. The CDR3 nucleotides are TGTGCCAGCAGCTTGTCTAGCGGGATCTACGAGCAGTACTTC.

The V and J genes are TRBV27 and TRBJ2-2; TRBD2 aligns across 8 bases. Losses at the gene ends were 6 bases for V and 3 bases for J; bases not matched to a gene: 3. This CDR3 is built from 14 residues. Germline V CDR1 and CDR2: MNHEY, SMNVEV (reference sequence). This CDR3 is CASRRGGDTGELFF. CDR3 DNA: TGTGCCAGCAGACGGGGGGGCGACACCGGGGAGCTGTTTTTT.